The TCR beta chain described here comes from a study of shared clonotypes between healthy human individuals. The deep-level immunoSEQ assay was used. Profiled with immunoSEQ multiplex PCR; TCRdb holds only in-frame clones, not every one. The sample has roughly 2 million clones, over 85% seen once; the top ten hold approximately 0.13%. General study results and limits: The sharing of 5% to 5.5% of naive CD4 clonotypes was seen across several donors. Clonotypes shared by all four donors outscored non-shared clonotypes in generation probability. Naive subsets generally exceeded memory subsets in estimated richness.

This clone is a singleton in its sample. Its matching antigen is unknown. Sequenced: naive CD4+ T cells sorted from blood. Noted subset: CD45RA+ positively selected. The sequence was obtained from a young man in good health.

CDR3 in amino acids: CASSLDRVNEQYF. As DNA, the CDR3 is TGTGCCAGCAGCTTGGACAGGGTCAACGAGCAGTACTTC. The rearrangement joins TRBV7-8 to TRBJ2-7, with TRBD1 identical over 8 bases. V shed 3 bases and J 5 bases; nucleotides not matched to a gene: 3. Germline V CDR1 and CDR2: SGHVS, FQNEAQ. CDR3 length: 13 residues.